This T cell receptor (beta chain) was captured in a study of OX40 agonist ivuxolimab in advanced cancers. Overall study: Cancers in dose escalation were hepatocellular, melanoma, renal cell and head and neck.

Clones were sequenced by immunoSEQ multiplex PCR, and TCRdb holds only the in-frame ones, with some missing. The sample has 77,000 or so clones; 92% are singletons. V gave up 0 bases and J gave up 3 bases, with 12 bases separating them. The CDR3 totals 15 residues. Looked up from germline, CDR1 is KGHSH and CDR2 is LQKENI. This clone was counted once. Its antigen remains unknown. Regarding the study as a whole: Blood T cells, both CD4+ and CD8+, expanded clonally by week 6 at 0.1 to 3.0 mg/kg.

The sample consisted of CD4+ or CD8+ T cells sorted from blood, taken in a trial of the OX40 agonist ivuxolimab. The clonotype comes from an adult with an advanced solid tumor such as melanoma, head and neck, liver or kidney cancer. V usage is TRBV18 and J usage is TRBJ2-7, with D perhaps TRBD1 (7 bases). CDR3 amino acids: CASSPPPGGNYEQYF. CDR3 coding DNA: TGTGCCAGCTCACCACCCCCAGGGGGGAACTACGAGCAGTACTTC.